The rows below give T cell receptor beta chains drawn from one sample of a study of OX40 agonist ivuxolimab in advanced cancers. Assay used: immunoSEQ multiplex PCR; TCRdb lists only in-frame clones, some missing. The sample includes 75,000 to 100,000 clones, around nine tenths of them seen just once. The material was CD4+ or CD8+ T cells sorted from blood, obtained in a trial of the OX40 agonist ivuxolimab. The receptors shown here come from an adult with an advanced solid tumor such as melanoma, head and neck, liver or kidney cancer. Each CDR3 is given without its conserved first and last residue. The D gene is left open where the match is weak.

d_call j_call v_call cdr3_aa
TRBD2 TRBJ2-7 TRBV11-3 ASSRGGVGEQY
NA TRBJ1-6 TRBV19 ASMAVTGNSPLH
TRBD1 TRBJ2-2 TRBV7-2 ASSFTPPGQGVTGELF
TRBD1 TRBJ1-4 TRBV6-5 ASSYGDRTQEKLF
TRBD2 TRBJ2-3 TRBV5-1 ASSRGGSTDTQY
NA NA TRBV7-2 ASSPSRSLYEQY
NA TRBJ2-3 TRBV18 ASSPPGGVLSMGDTQY
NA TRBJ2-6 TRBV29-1 SVEGGSGANVLT
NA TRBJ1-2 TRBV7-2 ASSLVESLNYGYT
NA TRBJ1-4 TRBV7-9 ASSSLAGSNEKLF
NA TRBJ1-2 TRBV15 ATSRDNYGYT
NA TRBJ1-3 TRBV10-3 AMMSSGNTIY
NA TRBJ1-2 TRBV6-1 ASSEGPAQANGYT
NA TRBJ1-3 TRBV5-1 ASSPDRNGNTIY
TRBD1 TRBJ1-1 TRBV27 ASSFRDRGRGMNTEAF
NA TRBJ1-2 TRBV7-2 ASSLVGTPHGGYT
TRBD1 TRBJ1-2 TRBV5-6 ASSDRGGGYGYT
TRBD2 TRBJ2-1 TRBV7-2 ASSPSRGGYNEQF
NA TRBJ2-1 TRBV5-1 ASSGSGGALQF
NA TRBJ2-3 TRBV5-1 ASSMGSATTADTQY
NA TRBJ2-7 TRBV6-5 ASSAHRPPYEQY
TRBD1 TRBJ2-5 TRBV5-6 ASSLDRGSWETQY
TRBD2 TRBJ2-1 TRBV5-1 ASSSRDLAGEQF
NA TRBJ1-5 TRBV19 ASSIKGDQPQH
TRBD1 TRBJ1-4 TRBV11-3 ASSTGTGTEKLF
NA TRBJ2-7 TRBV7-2 ASSLSRSYEQY
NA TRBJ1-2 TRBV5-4 ASSSAWGRIRANYGYT
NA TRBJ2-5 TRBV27 ASSANPGKTQY
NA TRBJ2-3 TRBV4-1 ASSQPIVGGRTDTQY
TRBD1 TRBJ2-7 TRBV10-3 AIRGTDFSYEQY
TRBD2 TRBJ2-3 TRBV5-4 ASSAGVTDTQY
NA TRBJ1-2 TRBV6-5 ASPQLIYGYT
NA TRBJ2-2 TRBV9 ASSEEGTAYTGELF
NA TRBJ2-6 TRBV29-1 SVVSGANVLT
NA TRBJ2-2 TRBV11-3 ASSPGGKYTGELF
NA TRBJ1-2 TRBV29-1 SVEEGVGYT
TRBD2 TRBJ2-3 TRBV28 ASFYGGADTQY
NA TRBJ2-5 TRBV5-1 ASRVGSLEETQY
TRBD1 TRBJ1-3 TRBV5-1 ASSASTGSGNTIY
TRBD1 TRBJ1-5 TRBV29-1 SVVGTGGRNQPQH
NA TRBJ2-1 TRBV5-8 ASSPQHNEQF
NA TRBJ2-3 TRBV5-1 ASSLAGDTDTQY
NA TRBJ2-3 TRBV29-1 SGAPGVSTDTQY
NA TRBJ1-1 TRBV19 SAVRNTEAF
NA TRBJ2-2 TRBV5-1 ASSLAGTGGTGELF
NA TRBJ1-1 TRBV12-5 ASGWGGEAF